This TCR beta chain originates from a study of blood T cells in healthy people across ages. Overall study findings and caveats: Comparison with aged donors showed that long-lived donors had more naive CD4+ cells and higher diversity. Since the PBMCs were unsorted, naive and antigen-experienced cells could not be conclusively compared.

Trimming removed 3 bases from V and 2 bases from J, with 16 bases in between. Germline CDR1 is SGDLS and CDR2 is YYNGEE. The CDR3 sequence is 16 residues long. It was with a sample-barcoded 5' primer and a J-beta primer mix that a second PCR of roughly 7 to 12 cycles was run. TCRdb used MiXCR to reprocess the 5' RACE reads, holding one entry per CDR3 protein. The table shows around 650,000 distinct CDR3 sequences, with over 40% occurring only once. On this clonotype: The antigen is undetermined.

Each donor was a healthy Caucasian individual from Russia, aged roughly 6 to 95. The TCR was taken from a man older than 75 in good health. The chain links TRBV9 to TRBJ2-3; a weak D match, TRBD1 (6 bases). Sequencing was performed on blood. In DNA form, the CDR3 reads TGTGCCAGCAGCGCAGCAGGACAGAGCGTCACAGATACGCAGTATTTT. The encoded protein is CASSAAGQSVTDTQYF.